Shown below are 30 T cell receptor beta chains from a single sample sequenced in a study of T cell responses to AZD1222 COVID-19 vaccine. TCRdb keeps only in-frame clones here, not all; method: immunoSEQ multiplex PCR. The data show 150,000 to 200,000 clones, about 85% seen once. The sequenced sample was peripheral blood, obtained on day 0 of AZD1222 vaccination. Receptors were obtained from an adult in good health.

V is TRBV5-1 and J is TRBJ1-2; D possibly corresponds to TRBD1 (6 bases). The length of the CDR3 is 16 residues. Looked up from germline, CDR1 is SGHRS and CDR2 is YFSETQ. V dropped 4 bases and J dropped 5 bases, with 21 bases sitting between them. CDR3 loop: CASSPRPRGGGYGYTF. The CDR3 region has the DNA TGCGCCAGCAGCCCCCGACCCAGGGGAGGCGGTTATGGCTACACCTTC.

This chain uses TRBV19 with TRBJ1-5; D might be TRBD1 (5 bases). This CDR3 comprises 14 residues. Per germline, CDR1 LNHDA and CDR2 SQIVND (reference sequence). V gave up 5 bases and J gave up 2 bases, with 10 bases separating them. CDR3 sequence: CASSFSGGNQPQHF. The CDR3 nucleotides read TGTGCCAGTAGTTTCTCGGGGGGCAATCAGCCCCAGCATTTT.

The rearrangement uses TRBV10-1 and TRBJ2-3, with no clear D. Germline V gene data show CDR1 as WNHNN and CDR2 as SYGVQD (reference sequence). Trimming took off 0 bases at V and 10 bases at J, with 11 bases between the two ends. This CDR3 region has 13 residues. CDR3 in amino acids: CASSESGLDAQYF. The DNA of the CDR3 is TGCGCCAGCAGTGAGTCGGGCCTCGACGCGCAGTATTTT.

The chain joins TRBV10-1 to TRBJ2-2; a weak D match, TRBD1 (7 bases). Per the germline V gene, CDR1 is WNHNN and CDR2 is SYGVQD (reference sequence). V gave up 6 bases and J gave up 4 bases, with 9 bases separating them. This CDR3 has 13 amino acids. The chain's CDR3 is CASRRDSTGELFF. DNA of the CDR3: TGCGCCAGCAGGCGGGACAGCACCGGGGAGCTGTTTTTT.

The genes are TRBV30 and TRBJ1-1; the match to TRBD1 covers 7 bases. This CDR3 has 14 residues. Germline CDR1 and CDR2: GTSNPN and SVGIG (reference sequence). Trimming removed 2 bases from V and 1 base from J; junction bases left unmatched: 4. The CDR3 nucleotides read TGTGCCTGGAGTAACAGGGGAGGGAACACTGAAGCTTTCTTT. It encodes CAWSNRGGNTEAFF.

CDR3 sequence: CASSLRDINSPLHF. DNA for the CDR3: TGTGCCAGCAGCTTACGGGACATAAATTCACCCCTCCACTTT. This chain links TRBV7-8 with TRBJ1-6, with TRBD1 as a possible D gene (6 bases). V was cut by 2 bases and J by 7 bases, with 9 bases left in between. The CDR3 totals 14 residues. CDR1 and CDR2 (germline): SGHVS, FQNEAQ.

V is TRBV27 and J is TRBJ2-1, with TRBD2 identical over 12 bases. The CDR3 consists of 15 residues. J was trimmed by 6 bases and V by 6 bases; bases with no gene match: 6. The V gene's germline CDR1 is MNHEY and CDR2 SMNVEV (reference sequence). The CDR3 sequence is CASRRTSGTPNEQFF. In nucleotides, the CDR3 is TGTGCCAGCAGAAGGACTAGCGGGACTCCCAATGAGCAGTTCTTC.

The gene calls are TRBV2 and TRBJ1-2; 8 bases are a match to TRBD1. Germline assignment: CDR1 SNHLY and CDR2 FYNNEI. The ends lost 4 bases at V and 6 bases at J; junction bases unmatched: 16. The CDR3 contains 17 residues. The CDR3: CASSGRLHKTGENGYTF. CDR3 bases: TGTGCCAGCAGTGGACGACTCCACAAGACAGGGGAGAATGGCTACACCTTC.

The V and J genes are TRBV25-1 and TRBJ1-2, with 7 bases lining up with TRBD1. The CDR3 covers 13 residues. Per germline, CDR1 MGHDK and CDR2 SYGVNS. The V gene end was trimmed by 4 bases and the J gene end by 8 bases; junction bases not matched to a gene: 7. The CDR3 reads CASSVRGSRGYTF. In DNA, the CDR3 is TGTGCCAGCAGTGTCAGGGGGAGTCGGGGCTACACCTTC.

J is TRBJ2-7 and V is TRBV28; unclear D gene. CDR1 is MDHEN and CDR2 is SYDVKM in the germline V gene. This CDR3 is built from 13 residues. V was shortened by 6 bases and J by 6 bases, with 15 bases between the two germline ends. The CDR3 reads CASSPALRAEQYF. The CDR3 DNA is TGTGCCAGCAGCCCCGCCCTTCGGGCCGAGCAGTACTTC.

V is TRBV19 and J is TRBJ2-5; TRBD2 agrees at 15 bases. The CDR3 is 17 amino acids. V was pared by 5 bases and J by 8 bases, with 12 bases of the junction left unmatched. Germline assignment: CDR1 LNHDA and CDR2 SQIVND (reference sequence). This CDR3 reads CASSPGTSGRPGETQYF. In nucleotides, the CDR3 is TGTGCCAGTAGTCCAGGGACTAGCGGGAGGCCCGGAGAAACCCAGTACTTC.

The chain employs TRBV5-1 and TRBJ1-2, with TRBD1 as a possible D gene (5 bases). This CDR3 has 12 amino acids. Germline V gene lookup returns CDR1 SGHRS and CDR2 YFSETQ. V lost 7 bases, J lost 4 bases, and 11 bases lay in between. The CDR3 sequence: CASGRTSYGYTF. CDR3 bases: TGCGCCAGCGGCCGGACAAGCTATGGCTACACCTTC.

V is TRBV20-1 and J is TRBJ1-3; D not resolved. The CDR3 spans 14 residues. Germline assignment: CDR1 DFQATT and CDR2 SNEGSKA (reference sequence). V shed 3 bases and J shed 0 bases, with 9 bases lying between them. The CDR3 coding sequence is TGCAGTGCTAGTGCAGGAAACTCTGGAAACACCATATATTTT. Protein sequence: CSASAGNSGNTIYF.

The V gene is TRBV19, the J gene TRBJ1-1, with D possibly matching TRBD1 (6 bases). V lost 5 bases and J 4 bases, leaving 14 bases between the germline ends. The CDR3 sequence is 14 residues long. Germline assignment: CDR1 LNHDA and CDR2 SQIVND (reference sequence). As DNA, the CDR3 is TGTGCCAGTAGTGCGGACAGCAGGGCCACTGAAGCTTTCTTT. This gives the protein CASSADSRATEAFF.

V gene TRBV19 combines with J gene TRBJ1-2, with D hard to call. The germline V and J ends were trimmed by 1 base and 3 bases, with 3 bases remaining between them. Germline CDR1 and CDR2: LNHDA and SQIVND (reference sequence). The CDR3 contains 12 residues. The CDR3, as DNA: TGTGCCAGTAGTATAGGGGACTATGGCTACACCTTC. Residues: CASSIGDYGYTF.

V gene TRBV18 combines with J gene TRBJ1-1; TRBD1 matches 7 bases. Per germline, CDR1 KGHSH and CDR2 LQKENI. The CDR3 is made up of 15 amino acids. Losses at the gene ends were 2 bases for V and 0 bases for J; bases not matched to a gene: 3. The CDR3 DNA sequence: TGTGCCAGCTCACCAAAGACAGGGCTGAACACTGAAGCTTTCTTT. Protein product: CASSPKTGLNTEAFF.

The chain links TRBV6-6 to TRBJ2-4; D might be TRBD1 or TRBD2, each matching 5 bases. Germline values: CDR1 MNHNY, CDR2 SVGAGI (reference sequence). The V end was cut by 6 bases, the J end by 0 bases, with 15 bases between. This CDR3 is 16 amino acids long. CDR3 nucleotides: TGTGCCAGCAGGGATCCGGGGACGGTAGCCAAAAACATTCAGTACTTC. This encodes CASRDPGTVAKNIQYF.

The chain combines TRBV19 with TRBJ1-1, with TRBD1 matching 8 bases. The CDR3 consists of 18 residues. Unmatched junction bases numbered 15, after V lost 5 bases and J lost 1 base. Germline CDR1 and CDR2: LNHDA and SQIVND (reference sequence). This chain's CDR3 is CASSSYSRQGNRNTEAFF. The DNA for the CDR3 is TGTGCCAGTAGTTCCTATAGTCGACAGGGGAACAGGAACACTGAAGCTTTCTTT.

The DNA for the CDR3 is TGTGCCAGCAGCTTTTTATCTTCTGGAAACACCATATATTTT. As protein: CASSFLSSGNTIYF. The chain links TRBV5-6 to TRBJ1-3; no firm D call. V lost 2 bases, J lost 1 base, and 7 bases lay in between. Germline V lookup: CDR1 SGHDT, CDR2 YYEEEE. CDR3 length equals 14 residues.

The rearrangement links TRBV2 to TRBJ2-1; 10 bases are a match to TRBD2. Per the germline V gene, CDR1 is SNHLY and CDR2 is FYNNEI. Losses at the gene ends were 6 bases for V and 7 bases for J; bases not matched to a gene: 6. The CDR3 has 14 amino acids. CDR3 residues: CASRALAGVNEQFF. The CDR3, as DNA: TGTGCCAGCAGGGCTCTAGCGGGGGTTAATGAGCAGTTCTTC.

This chain uses TRBV7-8 with TRBJ1-5; no firm D call. Trimming cost V 0 bases and J 5 bases, with 8 bases left between them. The CDR3 is 14 residues long. Looked up from germline, CDR1 is SGHVS and CDR2 is FQNEAQ. The CDR3 DNA reads as TGTGCCAGCAGCTTAGCGGGTACGGATCAGCCCCAGCATTTT. Translated, it gives CASSLAGTDQPQHF. Full variable domain (outside the CDR3, taken from reference TRBV7-8 and TRBJ1-5): GAGVSQSPRYKVAKRGQDVALRCDPISGHVSLFWYQQALGQGPEFLTYFQNEAQLDKSGLPSDRFFAERPEGSVSTLKIQRTQQEDSAVYLCASSLAGTDQPQHFGDGTRLSIL.

The chain is built from TRBV10-1 and TRBJ1-5; a possible D gene is TRBD1 (5 bases). The CDR3 runs 17 residues. The V and J ends lost 4 bases and 1 base respectively, with 17 bases between them. Germline V CDR1 and CDR2: WNHNN, SYGVQD (reference sequence). The CDR3 is CASSVVKAGPSNQPQHF. CDR3 DNA: TGCGCCAGCAGTGTTGTTAAGGCAGGGCCCAGCAATCAGCCCCAGCATTTT.

This rearrangement joins TRBV5-1 to TRBJ1-4; TRBD1 matches at 8 bases. J lost 3 bases, V lost 4 bases, and 11 bases had no gene match. The CDR3 is 17 residues long. Germline assignment: CDR1 SGHRS and CDR2 YFSETQ. CDR3: CASSTGTGPRPNEKLFF. The DNA for the CDR3 is TGCGCCAGCAGCACCGGGACAGGCCCTCGGCCTAATGAAAAACTGTTTTTT.

The chain couples TRBV15 to TRBJ2-5; 7 positions match TRBD2. V lost 7 bases and J lost 5; bases outside the gene matches: 13. The germline V gene has CDR1 LNHNV and CDR2 YYDKDF (reference sequence). The CDR3 runs to 15 residues. The CDR3 is CATKPQAGEWETQYF. CDR3 DNA: TGTGCCACCAAACCCCAGGCGGGAGAGTGGGAGACCCAGTACTTC. Supplemented by reference TRBV15 and TRBJ2-5, the full variable domain reads DAMVIQNPRYQVTQFGKPVTLSCSQTLNHNVMYWYQQKSSQAPKLLFHYYDKDFNNEADTPDNFQSRRPNTSFCFLDIRSPGLGDTAMYLCATKPQAGEWETQYFGPGTRLLVL.

The V gene is TRBV6-5, the J gene TRBJ1-1, with D maybe TRBD1 (5 bases). Germline-derived CDR1 and CDR2 are MNHEY and SVGAGI. Trimming left V 2 bases short and J 5 bases short, with 15 bases between. The CDR3 spans 15 residues. CDR3 amino acids: CASSYMQGAKTEAFF. The CDR3 DNA is TGTGCCAGCAGTTACATGCAGGGCGCGAAGACTGAAGCTTTCTTT.

The chain has TRBV9 and TRBJ1-3, with unresolved D. The ends were cut back, 0 bases at V and 4 bases at J, with 5 bases in the middle. Looked up from germline, CDR1 is SGDLS and CDR2 is YYNGEE. The CDR3 is 13 amino acids. In nucleotides, the CDR3 is TGTGCCAGCAGCGTAGAGGCCGGAAACACCATATATTTT. It yields the protein CASSVEAGNTIYF.

The count of this clone is one. The rearrangement links TRBV7-9 to TRBJ2-1; D perhaps matches TRBD2 (6 bases). V was cut by 5 bases and J by 5 bases, with 16 bases left in between. Germline-derived CDR1 and CDR2 are SEHNR and FQNEAQ (reference sequence). CDR3 length equals 15 residues. The CDR3: CASSHRGTQHNEQFF. For the CDR3, the DNA is TGTGCCAGCAGCCATCGCGGGACCCAGCACAATGAGCAGTTCTTC.

The J gene is TRBJ2-1, the V gene TRBV6-1, with 7 bases aligning to TRBD2. The V gene end was trimmed by 1 base and the J gene end by 4 bases; junction bases not matched to a gene: 4. Germline-derived CDR1 and CDR2 are MNHNS and SASEGT. The CDR3 is 15 residues long. CDR3 in DNA: TGTGCCAGCAGTGAAGGGGGTAGCGGGTACAATGAGCAGTTCTTC. Protein sequence: CASSEGGSGYNEQFF.

In DNA, the CDR3 is TGTGCCAGCAGCGAACCGGGACAGGGGGTCCATGAGCAGTTCTTC. It codes for CASSEPGQGVHEQFF. The V and J genes are TRBV11-3 and TRBJ2-1, with 11 nucleotides matching TRBD1. This CDR3 spans 15 amino acids. Trimming took 5 bases from V and 8 from J; bases not matched to a gene: 8. CDR1 is SGHNT and CDR2 is YENEEA in the germline V gene.

The chain uses TRBV19 and TRBJ2-1; TRBD2 aligns across 7 bases. The CDR3 is 18 amino acids. After removal of 4 bases from V and 3 bases from J, the junction contained 15 bases not matched to a gene. The germline V gene has CDR1 LNHDA and CDR2 SQIVND (reference sequence). DNA of the CDR3: TGTGCCAGTAGTACAGGACTAGTGGAATACGGGATCTACAATGAGCAGTTCTTC. Translating it yields CASSTGLVEYGIYNEQFF.